This T cell receptor beta chain emerged from a study of neurological immune-mediated disorders (dated by TCRdb to 2018 to 2020). Turning to the overall study: Peripheral blood TCR-beta repertoires from patients with HTLV-I-associated myelopathy (HAM/TSP), patients with multiple sclerosis, and healthy controls were compared in the study using UMI-based sequencing. Longitudinal samples, technical triplicates and paired sorted CD4+ and CD8+ T-cell subsets, alongside PBMC samples, were included among the approximately 110 TCR-beta libraries. The cohort included 60 to 70 subjects: approximately 15 with HAM/TSP, approximately 34 with multiple sclerosis, and approximately 20 healthy controls. What the study reported, not specific to this receptor: Expanded clones from different subjects shared no identical CDR3 amino acid sequences, which suggests that TCR-beta repertoires were private in all groups. TCR clonal expansion was highest in HAM/TSP patients and lowest in MS patients, with MS patients falling below even healthy controls.

This clonotype was found many times. Which antigen it targets is not known. No base-level quality is on record; no much larger clone is a single base apart. According to the germline V gene, CDR1 reads MGHRA and CDR2 reads YSYEKL. V drops 0 bases and J drops 8 bases, leaving 11 bases in between. Reading from cysteine to phenylalanine, the CDR3 counts 14 amino acids. Just CDR3 DNA is preserved here, 42 bases in frame from base 1. For the unsorted PBMC libraries, 2 million PBMCs were stored in RNAlater at -80 degrees C until RNA extraction and were used to generate the libraries. Peripheral blood underwent Ficoll-Hypaque density gradient centrifugation to isolate PBMCs, which were then cryopreserved in liquid nitrogen. cDNA was synthesized by template-switch 5'RACE using a primer with a 10-nucleotide random unique molecular identifier that tagged each TCR transcript. Every sequencing run covered 15-18 subjects and yielded more than 160 million TCR-beta sequences. The RNeasy kit was used for extraction of total RNA. TCR-beta VDJ regions were amplified with primers for the TCR constant region and the 5'RACE anchor, using the KAPA Real-time Library Amplification kit. A first PCR added sample indexes and Illumina adaptors, and a second PCR then raised library yield. After Ampure bead purification, the roughly 650 bp TCR product was size-selected on a 2% E-gel SizeSelection system. Before pooling, library quality was assessed on a Bioanalyzer, concentration was determined with Qubit, and library quantification was performed with the Kapa Library Quantification kit. Paired-end 2 x 150 bp sequencing of the libraries was performed on an Illumina HiSeq 2500. To increase sequence diversity, about 24-32% phiX was spiked into each library pool. As for the authors' bioinformatics: The UMI-based MiGEC pipeline processed quality-filtered reads and removed over 80% of raw TCR sequences during error correction. VDJ genes were aligned to IMGT germline references, and clonotypes were defined by unique CDR3 amino acid sequence plus V-J genes. Clonal expansion, Shannon diversity and CDR3 relatedness (CalcPairwiseDistances, ClusterSamples) were evaluated with VDJtools, and phylogenetic trees were built with CLCbio workbench. A clone was classed as expanded if it had 8 or more unique UMIs, a cutoff based on coefficient-of-variation modelling across technical triplicates. TCRdb applied fastp at Q25 and MiXCR to the public reads, then kept only in-frame beta chains. Each record represents a unique CDR3 protein, reported with the most common genes and DNA among its rows. TCRdb, not the original authors, processed these V and J calls. The sample data list over 20,000 distinct CDR3 sequences, and about 10% of these were observed just once. The ten biggest clones cover less than 25% of the sample.

The receptor was derived from a woman aged 55-69 years with HTLV-1-associated myelopathy (HAM/TSP). Rearrangement joined TRBV4-1 to TRBJ2-1, with an unclear D gene assignment. Source material: PBMCs. The CDR3 corresponds to CASSQEESADEQFF. Here is the DNA: TGCGCCAGCAGCCAAGAGGAGTCGGCGGATGAGCAGTTCTTC.